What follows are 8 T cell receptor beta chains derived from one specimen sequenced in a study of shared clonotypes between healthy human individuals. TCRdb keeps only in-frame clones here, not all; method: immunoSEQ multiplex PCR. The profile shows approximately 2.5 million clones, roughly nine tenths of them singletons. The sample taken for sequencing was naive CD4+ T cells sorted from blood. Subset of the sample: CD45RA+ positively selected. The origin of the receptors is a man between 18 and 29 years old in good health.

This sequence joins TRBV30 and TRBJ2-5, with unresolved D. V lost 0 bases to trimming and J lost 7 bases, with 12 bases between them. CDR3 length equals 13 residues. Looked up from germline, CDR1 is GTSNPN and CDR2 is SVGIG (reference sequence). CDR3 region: CAWSVLGLVTQYF. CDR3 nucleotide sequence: TGTGCCTGGAGTGTTTTAGGGTTGGTGACCCAGTACTTC.

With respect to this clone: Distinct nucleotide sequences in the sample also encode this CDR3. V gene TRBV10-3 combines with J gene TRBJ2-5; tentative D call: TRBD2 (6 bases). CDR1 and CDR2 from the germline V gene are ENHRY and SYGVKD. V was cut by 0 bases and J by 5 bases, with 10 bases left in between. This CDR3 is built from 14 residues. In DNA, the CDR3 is TGTGCCATCAGTGAGTCGCGGGGAGGCGAGACCCAGTACTTC. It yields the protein CAISESRGGETQYF.

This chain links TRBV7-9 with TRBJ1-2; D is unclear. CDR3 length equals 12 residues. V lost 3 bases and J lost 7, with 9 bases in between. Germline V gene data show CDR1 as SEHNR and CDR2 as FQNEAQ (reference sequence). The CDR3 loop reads CASSFSGSGYTF. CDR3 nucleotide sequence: TGTGCCAGCAGCTTTTCAGGATCTGGCTACACCTTC.

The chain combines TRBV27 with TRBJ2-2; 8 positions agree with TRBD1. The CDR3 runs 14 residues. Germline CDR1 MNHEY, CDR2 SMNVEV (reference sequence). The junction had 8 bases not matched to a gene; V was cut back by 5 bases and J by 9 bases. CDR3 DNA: TGTGCCAGCAGTCTAGGACAGGGTAGAAGGGAGCTGTTTTTT. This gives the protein CASSLGQGRRELFF.

CDR3 region: CTAVSESHNEQFF. The DNA for the CDR3 is TGCACAGCAGTTTCGGAATCTCACAATGAGCAGTTCTTC. The gene calls are TRBV29-1 and TRBJ2-1, with D uncertain. This CDR3 has 13 residues. CDR1 is SQVTM, CDR2 ANQGSEA, per germline.

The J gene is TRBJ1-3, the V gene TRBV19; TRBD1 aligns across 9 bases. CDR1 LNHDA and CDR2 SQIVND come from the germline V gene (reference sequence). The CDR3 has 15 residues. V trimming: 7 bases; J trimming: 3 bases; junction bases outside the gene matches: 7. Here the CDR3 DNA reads TGTGCCAGTATATCAGGACAGGGGTTTGGAAACACCATATATTTT. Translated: CASISGQGFGNTIYF.

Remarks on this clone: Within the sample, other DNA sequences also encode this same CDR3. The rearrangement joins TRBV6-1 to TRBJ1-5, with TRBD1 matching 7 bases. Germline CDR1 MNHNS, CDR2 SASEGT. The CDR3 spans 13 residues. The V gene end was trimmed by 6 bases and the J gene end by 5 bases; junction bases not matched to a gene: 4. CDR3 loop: CASSATGYQPQHF. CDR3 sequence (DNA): TGTGCCAGCAGCGCGACAGGGTATCAGCCCCAGCATTTT.

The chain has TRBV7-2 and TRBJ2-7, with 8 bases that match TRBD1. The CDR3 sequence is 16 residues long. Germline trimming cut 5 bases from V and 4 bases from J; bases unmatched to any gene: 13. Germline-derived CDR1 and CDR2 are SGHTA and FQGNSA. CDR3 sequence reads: CASSRETGAMGYEQYF. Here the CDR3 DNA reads TGTGCCAGCAGCCGTGAGACAGGGGCCATGGGTTACGAGCAGTACTTC.